This T cell receptor (beta chain) was recovered during a study of cytomegalovirus exposure and HLA in healthy donors. Whole-study findings and limits: In an earlier analysis, about 87% or about 30%: the productive usage of most TCR beta V segments. Reportedly, diagnosis of cytomegalovirus status by the classifier showed high specificity and sensitivity. Later analysis associated a missense DCLRE1C variant with TCR beta V- and J-gene trimming. A later analysis by the authors found several of the most significant clusters apparently linked to common viral pathogens.

The V gene end was trimmed by 3 bases and the J gene end by 5 bases; junction bases not matched to a gene: 9. Germline CDR1 SGHNT, CDR2 YYREEE (reference sequence). This CDR3 region has 15 residues. A word on this clone: Its antigen remains unidentified.

Use of 60 Vbeta and 13 Jbeta primers characterized the PCR. TCRdb's copy holds only in-frame clones and misses some; the assay was immunoSEQ multiplex PCR. The sample holds about 160,000 clones, roughly 80% seen once. The source of this sequence is a female donor in good health and CMV-seronegative. The sequenced material came from PBMCs. This chain joins TRBV5-4 and TRBJ1-1; TRBD1 agrees at 8 bases. CDR3 sequence reads: CASSSYQGAGTEAFF. CDR3 DNA: TGTGCCAGCAGCTCTTATCAGGGGGCCGGAACTGAAGCTTTCTTT.